One T cell receptor (beta chain) is described in this entry. The data stem from a study of OX40 agonist ivuxolimab in advanced cancers. Germline V lookup: CDR1 MDHEN, CDR2 SYDVKM. V dropped 4 bases and J dropped 1; count of bases not matched to a gene: 7. The CDR3 has 16 amino acids. Generated by immunoSEQ multiplex PCR, the TCRdb table keeps only in-frame clones and is missing some. The sample shows about 88,000 clones, 85% of them seen only once. Blood sampling took place at baseline, cycle 4 day 1, and cycle 7 day 1. The sample consisted of CD4+ or CD8+ T cells sorted from blood, taken in a trial of the OX40 agonist ivuxolimab. The receptor's source is an adult with an advanced solid tumor such as melanoma, head and neck, liver or kidney cancer. The J gene is TRBJ2-1, the V gene TRBV28, with 7 bases identical to TRBD1. This CDR3 is CASSSYRGKSYNEQFF. In DNA form, the CDR3 reads TGTGCCAGCAGTTCCTACAGGGGAAAGTCCTACAATGAGCAGTTCTTC.